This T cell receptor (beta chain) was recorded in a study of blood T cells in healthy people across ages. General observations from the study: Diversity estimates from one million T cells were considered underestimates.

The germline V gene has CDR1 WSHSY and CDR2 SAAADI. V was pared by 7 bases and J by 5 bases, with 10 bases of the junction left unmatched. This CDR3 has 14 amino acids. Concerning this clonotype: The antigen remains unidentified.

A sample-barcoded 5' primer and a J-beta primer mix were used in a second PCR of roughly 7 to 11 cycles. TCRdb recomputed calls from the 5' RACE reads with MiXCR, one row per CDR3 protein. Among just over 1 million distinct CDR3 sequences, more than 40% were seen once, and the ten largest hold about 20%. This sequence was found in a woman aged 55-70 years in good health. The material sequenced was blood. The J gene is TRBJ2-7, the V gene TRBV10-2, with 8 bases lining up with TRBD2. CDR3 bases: TGCGCCAGCAATCCCCGCGGGGGGACCCACGAGCAGTACTTC. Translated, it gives CASNPRGGTHEQYF.